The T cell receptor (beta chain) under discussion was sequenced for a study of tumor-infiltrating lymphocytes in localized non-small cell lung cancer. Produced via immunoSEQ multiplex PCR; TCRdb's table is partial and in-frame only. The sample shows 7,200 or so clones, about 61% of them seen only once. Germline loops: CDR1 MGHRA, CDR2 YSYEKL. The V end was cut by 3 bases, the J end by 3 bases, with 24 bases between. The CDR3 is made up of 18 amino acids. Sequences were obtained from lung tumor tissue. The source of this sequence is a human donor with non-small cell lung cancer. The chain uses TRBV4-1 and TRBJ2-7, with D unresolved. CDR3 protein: CASSQLNFAGPSIYEQYF. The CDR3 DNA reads TGCGCCAGCAGCCAGCTAAATTTTGCCGGGCCCTCAATCTACGAGCAGTACTTC.